This is a list of T cell receptor beta chains from one sample in a study of cytomegalovirus exposure and HLA in healthy donors. TCRdb keeps only in-frame clones here, not all; method: immunoSEQ multiplex PCR. The sample holds approximately 150,000 clones; roughly 80% are singletons and the top ten take roughly 4%. The sample comprised PBMCs. The receptor set was obtained from a woman aged 40 to 50 in good health and CMV-seropositive. The CDR3 runs from the conserved cysteine through the conserved F or W. Each record gives: J gene, D gene, V gene, clone size, CDR3 DNA, CDR3 protein. A D gene is named only where the DNA matches it firmly. Some rows mark clone size as missing; the rest say once, few, many or name a class of expanded clone.

TRBJ2-5,NA,TRBV18,NA,TGTGCCAGCTCACAAGGACTTCGAGAGACCCAGTACTTC,CASSQGLRETQYF
TRBJ2-5,NA,TRBV13,NA,TGTGCCAGCAGCTCTGACTGGCAAGAGACCCAGTACTTC,CASSSDWQETQYF
TRBJ2-5,NA,TRBV2,NA,TGTGCCAGCGCTTTGGAGGGGCTGGAGACCCAGTACTTC,CASALEGLETQYF
TRBJ2-2,NA,TRBV6-4,few,TGTGCCAGCAGTGGACAGGGAGGCGCCGGGGAGCTGTTTTTT,CASSGQGGAGELFF
TRBJ1-2,TRBD1,TRBV4-3,many,TGCGCCAGCAGCCCCGGGACAGGCCTTTTGGGCTACACCTTC,CASSPGTGLLGYTF
TRBJ2-7,TRBD1,TRBV7-8,NA,TGTGCCAGCAGCCCAATAACAGTGACAGGGGGCCTCTACGAGCAGTACTTC,CASSPITVTGGLYEQYF
TRBJ1-5,NA,TRBV27,few,TGTGCCAGCAGTTTATCTGCCCAGGGCAATCAGCCCCAGCATTTT,CASSLSAQGNQPQHF
TRBJ2-4,TRBD1,TRBV28,NA,TGTGCCAGCAGTCCCCCGACAGGGCGAGGGGGAAACATTCAGTACTTC,CASSPPTGRGGNIQYF
TRBJ1-1,NA,TRBV4-2,NA,TGTGCCAGCAGCCAGGAACCCCGTGGCAGAGGGCGGCAGTTTACTGAAGCTTTCTTT,CASSQEPRGRGRQFTEAFF
TRBJ1-1,NA,TRBV2,NA,TGTGCCAGCAGTCTAATGACAGTCGCTGAAGCTTTCTTT,CASSLMTVAEAFF
TRBJ2-3,NA,TRBV2,NA,TGTGCCAGCAGTGATCAGTCCTCAGATACGCAGTATTTT,CASSDQSSDTQYF
TRBJ1-4,NA,TRBV5-8,NA,TGTGCCAGCAGCACCCCAGGGGCGCAGTGGGAGGAAAAACTGTTTTTT,CASSTPGAQWEEKLFF
TRBJ2-3,NA,TRBV7-9,NA,TGTGCCAGCAGCTTAGCACAGGGACAAAGGTACACAGATACGCAGTATTTT,CASSLAQGQRYTDTQYF
TRBJ2-5,TRBD2,TRBV10-3,NA,TGTGCCATCAAGAATGTCGGGGGGGGAGAGACCCAGTACTTC,CAIKNVGGGETQYF
TRBJ2-7,TRBD2,TRBV19,NA,TGTGCCAGTAGCTTCAGCGGGGGTACTTACGAGCAGTACTTC,CASSFSGGTYEQYF
TRBJ2-2,TRBD2,TRBV6-5,NA,TGTGCCAGCAGGACTAGCGCTAGGGGGGAGCTGTTTTTT,CASRTSARGELFF
TRBJ1-2,NA,TRBV7-8,NA,TGTGCCAGCAGCTTAGGTTTGCGGGGTAGGGGCTACACCTTC,CASSLGLRGRGYTF
TRBJ1-6,NA,TRBV18,few,TGTGCCAGCTCACTAAACGTCCGGGGTTCACCCCTCCACTTT,CASSLNVRGSPLHF
TRBJ2-3,NA,TRBV2,once,TGTGCCAGCAGGAGAACGCAGGGTGCAAGTGCAGATACGCAGTATTTT,CASRRTQGASADTQYF
TRBJ2-1,TRBD2,TRBV27,NA,TGTGCCAGGCGGGAGTTCGGGCTCAATGAGCAGTTCTTC,CARREFGLNEQFF
TRBJ1-3,NA,TRBV5-6,few,TGTGCCAGCAGCCATACGGACAGTCGAAACACCATATATTTT,CASSHTDSRNTIYF
TRBJ2-2,TRBD1,TRBV19,NA,TGTGCCAGTAGGCGGTTTCGACGGACAGGGGATACCGGGGAGCTGTTTTTT,CASRRFRRTGDTGELFF
TRBJ2-3,TRBD2,TRBV5-4,NA,TGTGCCAGCAGGACTTCAGAGGGACTAGCGAACACAGATACGCAGTATTTT,CASRTSEGLANTDTQYF
TRBJ2-2,TRBD2,TRBV4-2,NA,TGTGCCAGCAGCCAAGATAAAGGGTTGGGCGGGAGGGCCACCGGGGAGCTGTTTTTT,CASSQDKGLGGRATGELFF
TRBJ2-7,TRBD1,TRBV27,NA,TGTGCCAGCAGTTTAGGACAGGTCTTCGAGCAGTACTTC,CASSLGQVFEQYF
TRBJ1-1,NA,TRBV7-8,few,TGTGCCAGCAGCGGGAGGGTTGGGGGGGCTTCGGTGACTGAAGCTTTCTTT,CASSGRVGGASVTEAFF
TRBJ2-1,TRBD2,TRBV5-1,NA,TGCGCCAGCAGCTTGGGACTAGCGGGAGTAAATGAGCAGTTCTTC,CASSLGLAGVNEQFF
TRBJ2-3,NA,TRBV11-3,NA,TGTGCCAGCAGCTTAAGAAGGAGAGATACGCAGTATTTT,CASSLRRRDTQYF
TRBJ1-3,NA,TRBV6-5,NA,TGTGCCAGCAGTCCTCAGGGGTTCGGAAACACCATATATTTT,CASSPQGFGNTIYF